These 14 T cell receptor beta chains came from one sample sequenced in a study of T-cell memory formation after mild COVID-19. One entry per CDR3 protein results from TCRdb running MiXCR on the 5' RACE reads. This sample has hundreds of thousands of distinct CDR3 sequences; about 20% occur once, and the top ten carry about 8.2%. Material: PBMCs or a T cell subset sorted from them (not recorded which). The receptors shown here come from an adult woman who had mild COVID-19 (a few samples of this study predate the infection). Cell type and time point are not known.

This clonotype showed up many times. This chain uses TRBV12-3 or TRBV12-4 with TRBJ1-6; TRBD1 is a possible D gene (5 bases). This CDR3 has 17 residues. V lost 3 bases and J lost 8, with 20 bases in between. CDR3: CASSFNRGAGRDSPLHF. The DNA for the CDR3 is TGTGCCAGCAGTTTTAACCGGGGCGCAGGGCGGGATTCACCCCTCCACTTT.

The sample holds a few counts of this clonotype. V gene TRBV4-3 combines with J gene TRBJ1-2, with 7 bases identical to TRBD1. The CDR3 runs 17 residues. Trimming took 4 bases from V and 0 from J; bases not matched to a gene: 11. The germline V gene encodes CDR1 LGHNA and CDR2 YSLEER. The CDR3 spells CASSPRGPGDANYGYTF. DNA of the CDR3: TGCGCCAGCAGCCCGAGGGGGCCAGGAGATGCTAACTATGGCTACACCTTC.

The chain links TRBV5-1 to TRBJ2-2, with a tentative D call TRBD1 (6 bases). The CDR3 runs to 17 residues. Deletions cut 3 bases from V and 0 bases from J, with 15 bases between. Germline lookup yields CDR1 SGHRS and CDR2 YFSETQ. The chain's CDR3 is CASSWSTQGANTGELFF. The CDR3 nucleotides read TGCGCCAGCAGCTGGAGTACACAGGGAGCGAACACCGGGGAGCTGTTTTTT.

This clonotype has only a few counts. The rearrangement links TRBV27 to TRBJ1-1; D gene uncertain. Germline V gene sequence: CDR1 MNHEY, CDR2 SMNVEV (reference sequence). V was clipped by 3 bases and J by 7 bases, with 12 bases between them. The CDR3 is made up of 13 amino acids. The CDR3 DNA reads TGTGCCAGCAGTTTCGAGGCCTACGGTGAAGCTTTCTTT. Its protein is CASSFEAYGEAFF.

This clonotype has just a few counts. The V and J genes are TRBV6-5 and TRBJ2-1, with TRBD2 matching over 7 bases. The trim removed 0 bases at V and 2 bases at J, leaving 4 bases unmatched. This CDR3 comprises 16 residues. The germline CDR1 and CDR2 sequences are MNHEY and SVGAGI. In DNA, the CDR3 is TGTGCCAGCAGTTACTCTTCTAGCGGTACCTACAATGAGCAGTTCTTC. Its translation: CASSYSSSGTYNEQFF.

The V gene is TRBV15, the J gene TRBJ2-7; 14 positions match TRBD2. Germline trimming cut 5 bases from V and 0 bases from J; bases unmatched to any gene: 6. Germline V lookup: CDR1 LNHNV, CDR2 YYDKDF (reference sequence). The CDR3 totals 17 residues. Written as DNA, the CDR3 is TGTGCCACCAGCTCCCGACTAGCGGGAGGGTTCTCCTACGAGCAGTACTTC. It specifies CATSSRLAGGFSYEQYF.

This chain links TRBV11-2 with TRBJ1-2, with TRBD1 identical over 8 bases. Germline V gene lookup returns CDR1 SGHAT and CDR2 FQNNGV. Trimming removed 1 base from V and 6 bases from J; junction bases left unmatched: 16. The CDR3 is 18 residues long. The CDR3 sequence: CASSLGRREQGVWHGYTF. The CDR3 DNA reads TGTGCCAGCAGCTTAGGGAGGCGCGAACAGGGGGTGTGGCATGGCTACACCTTC.

The table lists this clonotype with a few counts. The chain carries TRBV13 and TRBJ2-7, with 11 bases aligning to TRBD1. CDR1 PRHDT and CDR2 FYEKMQ come from the germline V gene (reference sequence). With 5 bases clipped from V and 0 bases from J, the junction kept 15 bases outside the gene matches. This CDR3 is built from 19 residues. The chain's CDR3 is CASSTNENTGTGGSYEQYF. DNA of the CDR3: TGTGCCAGCAGCACCAACGAGAATACCGGGACAGGGGGCTCCTACGAGCAGTACTTC.

V gene TRBV7-9 combines with J gene TRBJ1-4; D gene uncertain. From germline, CDR1 is SEHNR and CDR2 FQNEAQ (reference sequence). Trimming cost V 5 bases and J 5 bases, with 12 bases left between them. The CDR3 has 14 amino acids. DNA for the CDR3: TGTGCCAGCAGCCTGACCGGAATGAATGAAAAACTGTTTTTT. Translating it yields CASSLTGMNEKLFF.

This chain links TRBV12-3 or TRBV12-4 with TRBJ1-5, with a possible D match to TRBD1 (5 bases). With 6 bases removed from V and 7 bases from J, the gap between germline ends came to 16 bases. The CDR3 totals 14 residues. The CDR3 region is CASSRPGEGQPQHF. The CDR3 DNA sequence: TGTGCCAGCAGCCGCCCCGGGGAGGGGCAGCCCCAGCATTTT.

This clonotype was recorded only once. This sequence joins TRBV11-2 and TRBJ1-5; maybe TRBD1 (6 bases). Germline V gene data show CDR1 as SGHAT and CDR2 as FQNNGV. The CDR3 extends over 15 amino acids. Deletions cut 5 bases from V and 4 bases from J, with 15 bases between. CDR3 bases: TGTGCCAGCAGCCGGGGAAGGGGGACGAATCAGCCCCAGCATTTT. Encoded protein: CASSRGRGTNQPQHF.

This clonotype showed up just a few times. The chain carries TRBV6-6 and TRBJ1-5; possibly TRBD1 for D (6 bases). CDR1 and CDR2 (germline): MNHNY, SVGAGI (reference sequence). With 6 bases removed from V and 7 bases from J, the gap between germline ends came to 19 bases. This CDR3 has 15 residues. DNA of the CDR3: TGTGCCAGCAGGGGGGCAGGGGAAATTATGCAGCCCCAGCATTTT. It codes for CASRGAGEIMQPQHF.

This chain uses TRBV7-3 with TRBJ2-1, with TRBD1 matching over 9 bases. CDR1 is SGHTA, CDR2 FQGTGA, per germline. V was pared by 5 bases and J by 3 bases, with 8 bases of the junction left unmatched. CDR3 length equals 16 residues. CDR3 sequence reads: CASSPQTGGSYNEQFF. CDR3 coding DNA: TGTGCCAGCAGCCCACAAACAGGGGGCAGCTACAATGAGCAGTTCTTC.

This clonotype appeared many times. The J gene is TRBJ2-2, the V gene TRBV5-5; 9 bases map to TRBD1. This CDR3 contains 15 residues. Germline V gene lookup returns CDR1 SGHKS and CDR2 YYEKEE (reference sequence). Germline trimming cut 4 bases from V and 6 bases from J; bases unmatched to any gene: 7. The CDR3 protein is CASSPGTGYSGELFF. The CDR3 DNA reads TGTGCCAGCAGCCCGGGGACAGGGTATTCCGGGGAGCTGTTTTTT.